This is a list of T cell receptor beta chains from one sample in a study of OX40 agonist ivuxolimab in advanced cancers. The repertoire was sequenced with immunoSEQ multiplex PCR; TCRdb's copy has only in-frame clones and lacks some. The sample shows fewer than 80,000 clones, roughly 87% of them seen only once. The sample consisted of CD4+ or CD8+ T cells sorted from blood, taken in a trial of the OX40 agonist ivuxolimab. The source is an adult with an advanced solid tumor such as melanoma, head and neck, liver or kidney cancer. Both conserved end residues are part of each CDR3. The D gene is left open where the match is weak. Clone size, where shown, is once, few, many, or a class for clones that have expanded.

clone_size,j_call,d_call,v_call,cdr3_aa,cdr3_nt
.,TRBJ2-7,.,TRBV6-5,CASSTLGQTYEQYF,TGTGCCAGCAGCACCCTCGGACAGACCTACGAGCAGTACTTC
.,TRBJ2-6,TRBD1,TRBV4-3,CASSRTTGAGANVLTF,TGCGCCAGCAGCCGCACAACAGGGGCTGGGGCCAACGTCCTGACTTTC
.,TRBJ2-1,.,TRBV7-2,CASTTDFPSYNEQFF,TGTGCCAGCACCACGGACTTTCCCTCCTACAATGAGCAGTTCTTC
.,TRBJ1-2,TRBD1,TRBV6-6,CAGSPGGGPNHSGYTF,TGTGCCGGTAGCCCAGGGGGAGGCCCTAATCATAGTGGCTACACCTTC
.,TRBJ1-4,TRBD1,TRBV27,CASTRTGNEKLFF,TGTGCCAGCACCAGGACAGGGAATGAAAAACTGTTTTTT
.,TRBJ2-7,TRBD1,TRBV7-9,CASSLDGTGGYEQYF,TGTGCCAGCAGCTTAGACGGGACAGGGGGCTACGAGCAGTACTTC
.,TRBJ1-1,.,TRBV2,CASSDDRWGGMNTEAFF,TGTGCCAGCAGTGATGATCGATGGGGGGGGATGAACACTGAAGCTTTCTTT
.,TRBJ2-1,TRBD2,TRBV5-1,CASSFVLAGDEQFF,TGCGCCAGCAGCTTTGTGTTAGCGGGGGATGAGCAGTTCTTC
.,TRBJ2-3,.,TRBV4-1,CASSLGHGTDTQYF,TGCGCCAGCAGCTTGGGACATGGCACAGATACGCAGTATTTT
.,TRBJ2-5,TRBD1,TRBV7-2,CASSPGQGGETQYF,TGTGCCAGCAGCCCGGGACAGGGAGGAGAGACCCAGTACTTC
few,TRBJ1-5,.,TRBV6-5,CASSGPGFQPQHF,TGTGCCAGCAGTGGTCCAGGCTTTCAGCCCCAGCATTTT
once,TRBJ2-3,TRBD2,TRBV5-1,CASRRLAVTDTQYF,TGCGCCAGCAGGAGGCTAGCGGTCACAGATACGCAGTATTTT
.,TRBJ2-6,.,TRBV4-3,CASSRRTAGANVLTF,TGCGCCAGCAGCAGAAGGACGGCTGGGGCCAACGTCCTGACTTTC
.,TRBJ1-2,TRBD1,TRBV6-1,CAGRWGQDYGYTF,TGTGCCGGCCGCTGGGGACAGGACTATGGCTACACCTTC
.,TRBJ2-7,.,TRBV2,CASSAPRVVSIYEQYF,TGTGCCAGCAGTGCCCCCAGGGTGGTATCCATCTACGAGCAGTACTTC
.,TRBJ2-2,.,TRBV18,CASSPRPGADTGELFF,TGTGCCAGCTCACCCCGACCCGGGGCAGACACCGGGGAGCTGTTTTTT
.,TRBJ2-3,TRBD2,TRBV2,CASSEGAGGFTDTQYF,TGTGCCAGCAGTGAAGGGGCGGGGGGCTTCACAGATACGCAGTATTTT
.,TRBJ2-5,TRBD1,TRBV2,CASCRGTEETQYF,TGTGCCAGCTGCAGGGGGACAGAGGAGACCCAGTACTTC
once,TRBJ2-7,.,TRBV11-2,CASSPDIGNGQYF,TGTGCCAGCAGCCCCGATATAGGAAACGGGCAGTACTTC
.,TRBJ1-6,.,TRBV11-2,CASSLDPGVAPLHF,TGTGCCAGCAGCTTGGATCCAGGGGTTGCACCCCTCCACTTT
.,TRBJ2-1,.,TRBV5-6,CASSLSHSYNEQFF,TGTGCCAGCAGCTTGAGTCACAGCTACAATGAGCAGTTCTTC
.,TRBJ1-2,.,TRBV10-3,CAIKSGAQGYTF,TGTGCCATCAAGTCGGGGGCGCAGGGCTACACCTTC
.,TRBJ2-5,TRBD2,TRBV5-6,CASSQRTRAGTQYF,TGTGCCAGCAGCCAAAGGACTAGGGCGGGGACCCAGTACTTC
few,TRBJ1-6,.,TRBV7-9,CASSSIPLRGGSPLHF,TGTGCCAGCAGCTCAATACCCCTCAGGGGAGGATCACCCCTCCACTTT
.,TRBJ2-2,TRBD1,TRBV19,CASSAQTGGSSGELFF,TGTGCCAGTAGTGCCCAGACAGGGGGCTCATCGGGGGAGCTGTTTTTT
few,TRBJ1-2,.,TRBV5-4,CASSERLDGYTF,TGTGCCAGCAGTGAGAGGTTGGATGGCTACACCTTC
.,TRBJ2-3,TRBD2,TRBV5-6,CASGSGGPSITQYF,TGTGCCAGCGGTAGCGGGGGACCCTCAATTACGCAGTATTTT
.,TRBJ2-7,TRBD1,TRBV7-2,CASSPRTGGSNYEQYF,TGTGCCAGCAGCCCCCGGACAGGGGGCTCCAACTACGAGCAGTACTTC
.,TRBJ2-7,TRBD1,TRBV18,CASSEGASTYEQYF,TGTGCCAGCTCAGAGGGGGCATCGACCTACGAGCAGTACTTC
.,TRBJ1-2,.,TRBV6-6,CASSYSPQGNYGYTF,TGTGCCAGCAGTTACTCCCCTCAGGGGAACTATGGCTACACCTTC
.,TRBJ1-1,.,TRBV5-6,CASSLGPTRGYTEAFF,TGTGCCAGCAGCTTGGGGCCCACGAGGGGCTACACTGAAGCTTTCTTT
few,TRBJ1-1,.,TRBV11-2,CASSPIRFGGTEAFF,TGTGCCAGCAGCCCGATCCGTTTTGGGGGCACTGAAGCTTTCTTT